This TCR beta chain was retrieved from a study of blood T cells in healthy people across ages. This clonotype appeared a few times. What it recognizes is unknown. The use of a sample-barcoded 5' primer and a J-beta primer mix characterized a second PCR of about 6 to 12 cycles. Unique molecular identifiers of 12 random nucleotides labeled each cDNA. TCRdb re-called the 5' RACE reads with MiXCR, one entry per CDR3 protein. Found here are 720,000 or so distinct CDR3 sequences, around 43% of them singletons; the top ten hold roughly 30%. The germline CDR1 and CDR2 sequences are SQVTM and ANQGSEA. V was clipped by 7 bases and J by 5 bases, with 14 bases between them. The CDR3 consists of 13 residues. Whole-study results and caveats: Diversity estimated from one million T cells was considered an underestimate. Naive T cell percentage showed a strong correlation with TCR beta diversity.

Total RNA extraction produced at least 6 micrograms (per sample) for the study. This TCR came from an elderly man in good health. The material sequenced was blood. The rearrangement joins TRBV29-1 to TRBJ1-4; the D gene is possibly TRBD1 (5 bases). The CDR3 region is CSANTGLNEKLFF. In nucleotides, the CDR3 is TGCAGCGCCAACACAGGACTCAATGAAAAACTGTTTTTT. Looking up the rest from reference TRBV29-1 and TRBJ1-4 gives the full variable domain: SAVISQKPSRDICQRGTSLTIQCQVDSQVTMMFWYRQQPGQSLTLIATANQGSEATYESGFVIDKFPISRPNLTFSTLTVSNMSPEDSSIYLCSANTGLNEKLFFGSGTQLSVL.